This TCR beta chain was profiled in a study of blood T cell repertoires in COVID-19. The overall study: Samples of COVID-19 (acute and convalescent) were obtained from the United States, Italy and Spain.

This clone is a singleton in its sample. Distinct nucleotide sequences in the sample also encode this CDR3. Authors' data handling: Researchers report that nucleated cell counts were estimated from reference gene primer amplification. Assay: immunoSEQ multiplex PCR; the TCRdb copy retains only in-frame clones and omits some. V, J and clone size are those of that table, while D and trimming were read from the DNA. This sample has about 180,000 clones, with roughly 85% found just once. The ends were cut back, 2 bases at V and 11 bases at J, with 13 bases in the middle. The CDR3 sequence is 13 residues long. Per germline, CDR1 MNHEY and CDR2 SVGEGT.

The receptor's source is a human donor with active or convalescent COVID-19. The donor label of this sample is uncertain. The chain recombines TRBV6-2 or TRBV6-3 with TRBJ1-5; possibly TRBD1 for D (5 bases). Sample: peripheral blood. The CDR3 is CASSYRGSGAQHF. In DNA form, the CDR3 reads TGTGCCAGCAGTTACAGAGGGTCGGGGGCCCAGCATTTT.